This T cell receptor (beta chain) was recorded in a study of CD8 T cells in cerebrospinal fluid in Alzheimer's disease. Overall study findings and caveats: Healthy subjects less often had a clone of at least 3% than Alzheimer's patients.

This clonotype ranks as large in terms of frequency. Its matching antigen is unknown. Germline CDR1 LGHDT, CDR2 YNNKEL (reference sequence). The length of the CDR3 is 15 residues. CSF cells underwent 10X single-cell V(D)J and 5' gene-expression profiling. TCRdb derives one entry per CDR3 protein from the 10x single-cell sequencing reads, leaving out DNA. Its listing shows over 1,100 distinct CDR3 sequences. This receptor was identified in a human donor with mild cognitive impairment. The J gene is TRBJ1-1, the V gene TRBV3-1; TCRdb designates TRBD1, a call that cannot be tested without DNA. Input material: cerebrospinal fluid. The CDR3 protein is CASSPISGASTEAFF.